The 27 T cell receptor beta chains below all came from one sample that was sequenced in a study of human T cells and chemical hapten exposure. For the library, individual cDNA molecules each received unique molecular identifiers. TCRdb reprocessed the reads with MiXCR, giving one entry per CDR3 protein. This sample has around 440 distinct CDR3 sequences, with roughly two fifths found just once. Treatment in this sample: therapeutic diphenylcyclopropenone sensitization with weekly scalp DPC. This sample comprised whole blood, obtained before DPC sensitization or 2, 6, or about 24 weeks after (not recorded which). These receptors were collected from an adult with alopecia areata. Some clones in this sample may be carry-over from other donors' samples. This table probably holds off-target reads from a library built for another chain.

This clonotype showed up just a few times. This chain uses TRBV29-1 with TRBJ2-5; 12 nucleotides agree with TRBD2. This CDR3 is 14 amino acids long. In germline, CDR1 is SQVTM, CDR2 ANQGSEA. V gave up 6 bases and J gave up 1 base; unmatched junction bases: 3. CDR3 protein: CSVGGLAGQETQYF. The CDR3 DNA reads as TGCAGCGTCGGGGGACTAGCGGGCCAAGAGACCCAGTACTTC. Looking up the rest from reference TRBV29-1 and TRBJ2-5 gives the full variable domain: SAVISQKPSRDICQRGTSLTIQCQVDSQVTMMFWYRQQPGQSLTLIATANQGSEATYESGFVIDKFPISRPNLTFSTLTVSNMSPEDSSIYLCSVGGLAGQETQYFGPGTRLLVL.

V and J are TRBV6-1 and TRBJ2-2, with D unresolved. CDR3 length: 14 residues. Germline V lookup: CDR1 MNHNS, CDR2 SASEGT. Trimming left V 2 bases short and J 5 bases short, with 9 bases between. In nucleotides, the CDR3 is TGTGCCAGCAGTGAACTGGGTTGGACCGGGGAGCTGTTTTTT. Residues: CASSELGWTGELFF.

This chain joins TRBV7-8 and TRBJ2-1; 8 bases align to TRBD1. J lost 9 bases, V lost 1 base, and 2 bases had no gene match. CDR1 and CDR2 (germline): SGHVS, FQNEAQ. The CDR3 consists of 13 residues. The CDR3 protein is CASSLVTGGEQFF. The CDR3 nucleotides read TGTGCCAGCAGCTTAGTCACAGGGGGTGAGCAGTTCTTC.

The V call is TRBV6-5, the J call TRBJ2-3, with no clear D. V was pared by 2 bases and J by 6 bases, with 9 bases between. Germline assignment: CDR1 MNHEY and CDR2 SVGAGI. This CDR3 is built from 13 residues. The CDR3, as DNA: TGTGCCAGCAGTTACGATATGAGGGATACGCAGTATTTT. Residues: CASSYDMRDTQYF.

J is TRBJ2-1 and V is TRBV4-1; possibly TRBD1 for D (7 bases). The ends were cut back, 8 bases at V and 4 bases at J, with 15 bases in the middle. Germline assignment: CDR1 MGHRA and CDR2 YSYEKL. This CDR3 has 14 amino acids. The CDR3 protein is CASRRGREYNEQFF. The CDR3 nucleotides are TGCGCCAGCCGGAGGGGGCGGGAATACAATGAGCAGTTCTTC.

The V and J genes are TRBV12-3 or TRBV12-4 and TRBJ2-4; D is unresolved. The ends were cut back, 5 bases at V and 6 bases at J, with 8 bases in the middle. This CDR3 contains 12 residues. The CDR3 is CASSPDRNIQYF. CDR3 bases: TGTGCCAGCAGTCCAGATAGAAACATTCAGTACTTC.

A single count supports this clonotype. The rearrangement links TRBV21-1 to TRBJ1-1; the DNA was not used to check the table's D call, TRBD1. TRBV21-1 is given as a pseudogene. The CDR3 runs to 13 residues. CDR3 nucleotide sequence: TGTGCCAGCAACCCGACAGATAACACTGAAGCTTTCTTT. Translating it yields CASNPTDNTEAFF.

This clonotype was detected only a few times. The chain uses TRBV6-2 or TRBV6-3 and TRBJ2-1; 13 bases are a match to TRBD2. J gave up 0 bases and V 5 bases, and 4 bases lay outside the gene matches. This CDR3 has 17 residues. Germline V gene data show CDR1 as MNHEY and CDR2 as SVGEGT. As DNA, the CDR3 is TGTGCCAGCAGTCTACTAGCGGGGGGGAGCTCCTACAATGAGCAGTTCTTC. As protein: CASSLLAGGSSYNEQFF.

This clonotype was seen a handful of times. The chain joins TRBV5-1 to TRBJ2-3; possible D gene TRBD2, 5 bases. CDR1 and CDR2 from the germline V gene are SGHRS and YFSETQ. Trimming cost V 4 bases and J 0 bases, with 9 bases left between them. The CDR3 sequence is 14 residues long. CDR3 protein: CASSNTRSTDTQYF. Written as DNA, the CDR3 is TGCGCCAGCAGCAATACTAGGAGCACAGATACGCAGTATTTT.

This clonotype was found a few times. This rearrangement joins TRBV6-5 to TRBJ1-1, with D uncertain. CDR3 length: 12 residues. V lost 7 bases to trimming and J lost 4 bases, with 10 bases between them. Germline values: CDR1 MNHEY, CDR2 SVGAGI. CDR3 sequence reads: CASIREGTEAFF. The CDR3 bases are TGTGCCAGCATCCGGGAGGGCACTGAAGCTTTCTTT.

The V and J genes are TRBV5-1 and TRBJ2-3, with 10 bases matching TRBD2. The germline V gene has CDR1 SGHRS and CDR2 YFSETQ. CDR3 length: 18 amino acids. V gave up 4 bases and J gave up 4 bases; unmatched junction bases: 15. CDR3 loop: CASSGDVASGSIADTQYF. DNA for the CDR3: TGCGCCAGCAGCGGCGACGTCGCTAGCGGGAGTATCGCAGATACGCAGTATTTT.

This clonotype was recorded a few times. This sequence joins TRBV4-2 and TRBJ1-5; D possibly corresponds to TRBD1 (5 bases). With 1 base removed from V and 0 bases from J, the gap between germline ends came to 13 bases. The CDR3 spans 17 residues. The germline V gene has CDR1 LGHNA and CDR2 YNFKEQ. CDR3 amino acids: CASSQGGGADSNQPQHF. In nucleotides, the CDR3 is TGTGCCAGCAGCCAAGGAGGTGGGGCGGATAGCAATCAGCCCCAGCATTTT.

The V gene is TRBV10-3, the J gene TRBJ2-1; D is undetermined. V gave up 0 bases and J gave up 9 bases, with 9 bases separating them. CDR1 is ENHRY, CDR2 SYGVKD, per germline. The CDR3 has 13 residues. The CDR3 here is CAISESNIREQFF. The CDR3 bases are TGTGCCATCAGTGAGTCGAACATACGTGAGCAGTTCTTC.

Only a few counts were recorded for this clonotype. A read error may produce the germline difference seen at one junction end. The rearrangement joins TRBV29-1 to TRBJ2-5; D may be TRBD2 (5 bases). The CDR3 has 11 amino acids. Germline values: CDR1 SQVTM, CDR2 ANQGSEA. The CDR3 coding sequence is TGTAGCGTGGGGAGCGTGGAGACCCAGTACTTC. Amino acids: CSVGSVETQYF.

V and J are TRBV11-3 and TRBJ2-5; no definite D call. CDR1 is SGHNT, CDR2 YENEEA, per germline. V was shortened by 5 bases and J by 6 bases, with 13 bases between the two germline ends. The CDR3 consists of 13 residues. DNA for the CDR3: TGTGCCAGCAGCCCACGAATCGGGCAGACCCAGTACTTC. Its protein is CASSPRIGQTQYF.

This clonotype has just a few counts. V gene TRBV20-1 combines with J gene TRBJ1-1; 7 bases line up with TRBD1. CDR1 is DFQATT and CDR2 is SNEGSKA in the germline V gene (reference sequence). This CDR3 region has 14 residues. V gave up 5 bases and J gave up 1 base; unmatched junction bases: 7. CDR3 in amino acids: CSAFKGQPNTEAFF. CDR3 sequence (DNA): TGCAGTGCTTTTAAGGGACAGCCGAACACTGAAGCTTTCTTT.

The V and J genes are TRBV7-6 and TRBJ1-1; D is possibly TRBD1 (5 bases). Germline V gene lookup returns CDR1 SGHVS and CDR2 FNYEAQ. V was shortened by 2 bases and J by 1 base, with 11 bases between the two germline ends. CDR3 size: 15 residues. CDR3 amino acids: CASSLSETANTEAFF. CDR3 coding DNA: TGTGCCAGCAGCTTATCGGAGACAGCGAACACTGAAGCTTTCTTT.

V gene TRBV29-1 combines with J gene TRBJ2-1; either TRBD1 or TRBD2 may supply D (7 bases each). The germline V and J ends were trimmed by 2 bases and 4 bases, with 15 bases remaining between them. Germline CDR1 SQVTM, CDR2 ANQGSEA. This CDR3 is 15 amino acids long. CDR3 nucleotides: TGCAGCGTTGAAAGGTCCAGGGGGGGATACAATGAGCAGTTCTTC. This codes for CSVERSRGGYNEQFF.

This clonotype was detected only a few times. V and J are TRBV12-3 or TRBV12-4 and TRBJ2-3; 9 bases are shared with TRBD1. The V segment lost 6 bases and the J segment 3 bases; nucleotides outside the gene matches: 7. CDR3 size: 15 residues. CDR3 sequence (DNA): TGTGCCAGCAGACAGACAGGGGGAGGAACAGATACGCAGTATTTT. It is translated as CASRQTGGGTDTQYF.

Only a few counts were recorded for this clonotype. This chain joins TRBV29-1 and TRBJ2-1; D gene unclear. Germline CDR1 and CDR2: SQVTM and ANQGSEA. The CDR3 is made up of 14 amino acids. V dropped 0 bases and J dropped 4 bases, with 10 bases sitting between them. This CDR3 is CSVEDLSRYNEQFF. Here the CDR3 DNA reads TGCAGCGTTGAAGATCTTTCGAGATACAATGAGCAGTTCTTC.

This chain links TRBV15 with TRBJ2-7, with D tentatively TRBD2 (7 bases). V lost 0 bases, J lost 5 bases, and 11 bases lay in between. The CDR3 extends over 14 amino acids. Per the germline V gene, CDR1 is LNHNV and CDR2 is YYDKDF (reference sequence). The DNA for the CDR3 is TGTGCCACCAGCAGAGAGTTGGGGGGGCACGAGCAGTACTTC. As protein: CATSRELGGHEQYF.

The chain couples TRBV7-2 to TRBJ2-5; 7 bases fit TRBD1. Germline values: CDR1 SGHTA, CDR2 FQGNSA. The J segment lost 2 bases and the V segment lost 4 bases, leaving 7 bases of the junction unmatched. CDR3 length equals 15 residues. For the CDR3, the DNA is TGTGCCAGCAGCTCATCCGGGACAGCGCAAGAGACCCAGTACTTC. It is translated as CASSSSGTAQETQYF.

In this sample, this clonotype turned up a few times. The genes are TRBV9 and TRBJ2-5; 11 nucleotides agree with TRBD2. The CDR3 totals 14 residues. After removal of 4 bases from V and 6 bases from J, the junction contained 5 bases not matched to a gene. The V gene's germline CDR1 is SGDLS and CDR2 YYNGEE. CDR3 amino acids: CASSPPSGGKTQYF. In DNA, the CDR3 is TGTGCCAGCAGCCCCCCTAGCGGGGGGAAGACCCAGTACTTC. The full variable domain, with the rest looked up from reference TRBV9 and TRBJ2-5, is DSGVTQTPKHLITATGQRVTLRCSPRSGDLSVYWYQQSLDQGLQFLIQYYNGEERAKGNILERFSAQQFPDLHSELNLSSLELGDSALYFCASSPPSGGKTQYFGPGTRLLVL.

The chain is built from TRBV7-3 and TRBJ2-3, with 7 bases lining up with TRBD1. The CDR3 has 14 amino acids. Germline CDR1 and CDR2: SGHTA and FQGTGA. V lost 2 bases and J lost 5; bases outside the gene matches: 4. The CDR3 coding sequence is TGTGCCAGCAGCTTATCAGGGGGTGGAGATACGCAGTATTTT. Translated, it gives CASSLSGGGDTQYF.

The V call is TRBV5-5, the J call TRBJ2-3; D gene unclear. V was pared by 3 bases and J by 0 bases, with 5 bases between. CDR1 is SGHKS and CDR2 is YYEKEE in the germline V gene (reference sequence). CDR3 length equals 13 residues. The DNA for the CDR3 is TGTGCCAGCAGCTCCCTTAGCACAGATACGCAGTATTTT. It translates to CASSSLSTDTQYF.

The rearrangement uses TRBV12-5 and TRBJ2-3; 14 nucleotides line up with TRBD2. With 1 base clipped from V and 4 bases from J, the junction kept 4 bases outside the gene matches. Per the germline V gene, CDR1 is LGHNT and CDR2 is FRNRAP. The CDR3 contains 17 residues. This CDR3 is CASGLGGLAGGADTQYF. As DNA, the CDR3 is TGTGCTAGTGGTTTGGGAGGACTAGCGGGAGGCGCAGATACGCAGTATTTT.

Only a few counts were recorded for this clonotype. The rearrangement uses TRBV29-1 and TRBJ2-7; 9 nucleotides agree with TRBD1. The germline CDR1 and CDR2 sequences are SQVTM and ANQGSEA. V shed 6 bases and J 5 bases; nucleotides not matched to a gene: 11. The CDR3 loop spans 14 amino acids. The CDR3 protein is CSVDPGTGPHEQYF. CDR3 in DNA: TGCAGCGTGGACCCCGGGACAGGGCCCCACGAGCAGTACTTC.